This T cell receptor beta chain was captured by sequencing in a study of radiotherapy plus CTLA-4 blockade in lung cancer. Sequencing was performed with immunoSEQ multiplex PCR; in TCRdb, only in-frame clones are kept and a portion is missing. The sample lists 55,000 or so clones, approximately 82% seen once, with roughly 6.7% in the top ten. This clone was seen more than once but under ten times. The CDR3 consists of 12 residues. Germline-derived CDR1 and CDR2 are SGHDT and YYEEEE. Unmatched junction bases numbered 4, after V lost 4 bases and J lost 7 bases. The sample consisted of peripheral blood, taken from a patient treated with radiotherapy plus ipilimumab. The chain couples TRBV5-6 to TRBJ2-7; 8 bases agree with TRBD1. The clonotype originates from a human donor with non-small cell lung cancer whose response to radiotherapy plus ipilimumab could not be evaluated. The CDR3 nucleotides read TGTGCCAGCAGCCGGACAGGGAGTGAGCAGTACTTC. Translation gives CASSRTGSEQYF.